The 18 T cell receptor beta chains presented below share a single source sample, sequenced in a study of human T cells and chemical hapten exposure. The time point denotes: patch test 2, 6 weeks after DPC sensitization. Regarding treatment: therapeutic diphenylcyclopropenone sensitization with weekly scalp DPC. MiXCR, run by TCRdb on the RACE reads, gives a single entry per CDR3 protein. The table records more than 90,000 distinct CDR3 sequences, roughly 10% of them present only once. This specimen was whole blood, taken in connection with sensitization to the hapten diphenylcyclopropenone (DPC). The receptors shown here come from a middle-aged woman with alopecia areata. Some clones in this sample may be carry-over from other donors' samples.

Ten or more counts support this clonotype. The J gene is TRBJ2-7, the V gene TRBV5-1; TRBD2 agrees at 10 bases. V was clipped by 4 bases and J by 2 bases; unmatched bases: 6. Germline lookup yields CDR1 SGHRS and CDR2 YFSETQ. This CDR3 has 15 residues. CDR3 region: CASSRLAGETYEQYF. CDR3 DNA: TGCGCCAGCAGCCGACTAGCGGGCGAAACCTACGAGCAGTACTTC.

The V call is TRBV12-3 or TRBV12-4, the J call TRBJ2-3; 12 bases align to TRBD2. Germline trimming cut 5 bases from V and 5 bases from J; bases unmatched to any gene: 11. The CDR3 contains 17 residues. CDR3 sequence (DNA): TGTGCCAGCAGTCCCCCGGCTAGCGGGGGGGCTGGAGATACGCAGTATTTT. Translating gives CASSPPASGGAGDTQYF.

CDR3 amino acids: CASTESTSFSYNEQFF. CDR3 bases: TGTGCCAGCACTGAATCGACTAGTTTCTCCTACAATGAGCAGTTCTTC. V is TRBV3-1 and J is TRBJ2-1; TRBD2 is a possible D gene (6 bases). V lost 7 bases and J lost 0, with 16 bases in between. The CDR3 has 16 amino acids. The germline V gene has CDR1 LGHDT and CDR2 YNNKEL (reference sequence).

This clonotype was detected ten times or more. This chain links TRBV20-1 with TRBJ1-5; possible D gene TRBD1, 6 bases. Between the trimmed V and J ends, which lost 6 bases and 0 bases, there was a span of 15 bases. The CDR3 totals 15 residues. CDR1 DFQATT and CDR2 SNEGSKA come from the germline V gene (reference sequence). The DNA for the CDR3 is TGCAGTGCCCTATGGCAGGGGAATAGCAATCAGCCCCAGCATTTT. Its translation is CSALWQGNSNQPQHF.

In its sample, this clonotype was seen many times. The J gene is TRBJ2-2, the V gene TRBV9; 11 nucleotides match TRBD2. Looked up from germline, CDR1 is SGDLS and CDR2 is YYNGEE. There are 18 residues in the CDR3. The V gene end was trimmed by 4 bases and the J gene end by 2 bases; junction bases not matched to a gene: 10. CDR3 protein: CASSLIEGLADNTGELFF. The CDR3 DNA follows: TGTGCCAGCAGCCTCATCGAGGGACTAGCGGATAACACCGGGGAGCTGTTTTTT.

The chain couples TRBV3-1 to TRBJ2-1; a weak D match, TRBD2 (6 bases). Trimming took 0 bases from V and 8 from J, leaving 14 bases between them. The CDR3 spans 15 residues. From germline, CDR1 is LGHDT and CDR2 YNNKEL (reference sequence). The CDR3 sequence: CASSQEVRRRDEQFF. The CDR3 bases are TGTGCCAGCAGCCAAGAGGTCCGGCGGAGGGATGAGCAGTTCTTC.

This CDR3 is CSARYSGGGTDTQYF. Written as DNA, the CDR3 is TGCAGTGCTAGATATAGCGGGGGGGGAACAGATACGCAGTATTTT. The genes are TRBV20-1 and TRBJ2-3; the match to TRBD2 covers 11 bases. The CDR3 has 15 residues. The germline V gene encodes CDR1 DFQATT and CDR2 SNEGSKA (reference sequence). Trimming cost V 2 bases and J 3 bases; bases outside gene matches: 4.

Only a few counts were recorded for this clonotype. V is TRBV10-3 and J is TRBJ2-1; 8 bases align to TRBD2. CDR1 and CDR2 from the germline V gene are ENHRY and SYGVKD. The CDR3 is made up of 13 amino acids. The V gene end was trimmed by 6 bases and the J gene end by 5 bases; junction bases not matched to a gene: 3. CDR3 amino acids: CAIRLAENNEQFF. Written as DNA, the CDR3 is TGTGCCATCAGACTAGCGGAAAACAATGAGCAGTTCTTC.

This clonotype occurred a few times. The V gene is TRBV6-5, the J gene TRBJ1-3; D gene uncertain. V was pared by 3 bases and J by 1 base, with 4 bases between. The CDR3 has 13 residues. The germline V gene encodes CDR1 MNHEY and CDR2 SVGAGI. This CDR3 is CASSYGSGNTIYF. The CDR3 DNA reads TGTGCCAGCAGTTATGGGTCTGGAAACACCATATATTTT.

The chain couples TRBV5-4 to TRBJ2-7, with TRBD2 matching over 15 bases. The CDR3 has 18 residues. The ends lost 3 bases at V and 6 bases at J; junction bases unmatched: 13. Germline V gene sequence: CDR1 SGHNT, CDR2 YYREEE (reference sequence). Here the CDR3 DNA reads TGTGCCAGCAGCTCGGGACTAGCGGGAGGACCCCTATTAGCCGAGCAGTACTTC. This translates into CASSSGLAGGPLLAEQYF. The full variable domain, completed using reference TRBV5-4 and TRBJ2-7, is ETGVTQSPTHLIKTRGQQVTLRCSSQSGHNTVSWYQQALGQGPQFIFQYYREEENGRGNFPPRFSGLQFPNYSSELNVNALELDDSALYLCASSSGLAGGPLLAEQYFGPGTRLTVT.

This sequence joins TRBV7-9 and TRBJ2-1, with TRBD2 matching 13 bases. The V and J ends lost 0 bases and 10 bases, in that order; junction bases with no gene match: 12. The CDR3 runs 18 residues. CDR1 is SEHNR, CDR2 FQNEAQ, per germline (reference sequence). CDR3 DNA: TGTGCCAGCAGCTTAGCAGCATGGACTAGCGGGAGTAGGAAAGAGCAGTTCTTC. Amino acids: CASSLAAWTSGSRKEQFF.

The rearrangement joins TRBV5-1 to TRBJ2-3; weak D call: TRBD1 (5 bases). The germline V gene has CDR1 SGHRS and CDR2 YFSETQ. V was trimmed by 0 bases and J by 0 bases, leaving 14 bases between them. This CDR3 region has 17 residues. CDR3 nucleotides: TGCGCCAGCAGCTTGGATGGACATGTTTCTAGCACAGATACGCAGTATTTT. This gives the protein CASSLDGHVSSTDTQYF.

This clonotype occurred a few times. CDR3 bases: TGCAGCGTTTCGGGACAGATGAACACCGGGGAGCTGTTTTTT. Residues: CSVSGQMNTGELFF. This chain links TRBV29-1 with TRBJ2-2; 7 nucleotides align to TRBD1. In germline, CDR1 is SQVTM, CDR2 ANQGSEA. CDR3 length equals 14 residues. The V and J ends lost 5 bases and 1 base, in that order; junction bases with no gene match: 4.

Ten or more counts support this clonotype. The J gene is TRBJ1-4, the V gene TRBV20-1; tentative D call: TRBD1 (6 bases). The CDR3 consists of 14 residues. V was shortened by 2 bases and J by 8 bases, with 15 bases between the two germline ends. Germline CDR1 DFQATT, CDR2 SNEGSKA (reference sequence). For the CDR3, the DNA is TGCAGTGCTAGAAAGACAGGAGGCGTGGAAAAACTGTTTTTT. This translates into CSARKTGGVEKLFF.

This clonotype appeared many times. The chain links TRBV7-2 to TRBJ2-6; 10 bases are a match to TRBD1. CDR1 and CDR2 from the germline V gene are SGHTA and FQGNSA. V was pared by 3 bases and J by 6 bases, with 11 bases of the junction left unmatched. This CDR3 has 18 amino acids. The CDR3 nucleotides are TGTGCCAGCAGCTTGACAGGGGGCGCAGTGATGGTGGCCAACGTCCTGACTTTC. This translates into CASSLTGGAVMVANVLTF.

The chain joins TRBV12-3 or TRBV12-4 to TRBJ1-1; no reliable D call. The V and J ends lost 4 bases and 4 bases respectively, with 10 bases between them. The CDR3 consists of 13 residues. The CDR3 DNA reads TGTGCCAGCAGTTCCTCGGTAATCACTGAAGCTTTCTTT. Residues: CASSSSVITEAFF.

This clonotype was recorded at least ten times. V usage is TRBV12-3 or TRBV12-4 and J usage is TRBJ1-1, with 7 bases matching TRBD1. There are 14 residues in the CDR3. V was pared by 5 bases and J by 3 bases, with 6 bases of the junction left unmatched. The CDR3 spells CASSPHDRDTEAFF. The CDR3 region has the DNA TGTGCCAGCAGTCCCCACGACAGGGACACTGAAGCTTTCTTT.

The rearrangement joins TRBV6-1 to TRBJ2-5; 9 bases are shared with TRBD1. The germline CDR1 and CDR2 sequences are MNHNS and SASEGT. V lost 6 bases to trimming and J lost 4 bases; unmatched junction nucleotides: 9. The CDR3 runs to 15 residues. CDR3 sequence (DNA): TGTGCCAGCAGGCCTCCGGGACAGGGTGGAGAGACCCAGTACTTC. It codes for CASRPPGQGGETQYF.